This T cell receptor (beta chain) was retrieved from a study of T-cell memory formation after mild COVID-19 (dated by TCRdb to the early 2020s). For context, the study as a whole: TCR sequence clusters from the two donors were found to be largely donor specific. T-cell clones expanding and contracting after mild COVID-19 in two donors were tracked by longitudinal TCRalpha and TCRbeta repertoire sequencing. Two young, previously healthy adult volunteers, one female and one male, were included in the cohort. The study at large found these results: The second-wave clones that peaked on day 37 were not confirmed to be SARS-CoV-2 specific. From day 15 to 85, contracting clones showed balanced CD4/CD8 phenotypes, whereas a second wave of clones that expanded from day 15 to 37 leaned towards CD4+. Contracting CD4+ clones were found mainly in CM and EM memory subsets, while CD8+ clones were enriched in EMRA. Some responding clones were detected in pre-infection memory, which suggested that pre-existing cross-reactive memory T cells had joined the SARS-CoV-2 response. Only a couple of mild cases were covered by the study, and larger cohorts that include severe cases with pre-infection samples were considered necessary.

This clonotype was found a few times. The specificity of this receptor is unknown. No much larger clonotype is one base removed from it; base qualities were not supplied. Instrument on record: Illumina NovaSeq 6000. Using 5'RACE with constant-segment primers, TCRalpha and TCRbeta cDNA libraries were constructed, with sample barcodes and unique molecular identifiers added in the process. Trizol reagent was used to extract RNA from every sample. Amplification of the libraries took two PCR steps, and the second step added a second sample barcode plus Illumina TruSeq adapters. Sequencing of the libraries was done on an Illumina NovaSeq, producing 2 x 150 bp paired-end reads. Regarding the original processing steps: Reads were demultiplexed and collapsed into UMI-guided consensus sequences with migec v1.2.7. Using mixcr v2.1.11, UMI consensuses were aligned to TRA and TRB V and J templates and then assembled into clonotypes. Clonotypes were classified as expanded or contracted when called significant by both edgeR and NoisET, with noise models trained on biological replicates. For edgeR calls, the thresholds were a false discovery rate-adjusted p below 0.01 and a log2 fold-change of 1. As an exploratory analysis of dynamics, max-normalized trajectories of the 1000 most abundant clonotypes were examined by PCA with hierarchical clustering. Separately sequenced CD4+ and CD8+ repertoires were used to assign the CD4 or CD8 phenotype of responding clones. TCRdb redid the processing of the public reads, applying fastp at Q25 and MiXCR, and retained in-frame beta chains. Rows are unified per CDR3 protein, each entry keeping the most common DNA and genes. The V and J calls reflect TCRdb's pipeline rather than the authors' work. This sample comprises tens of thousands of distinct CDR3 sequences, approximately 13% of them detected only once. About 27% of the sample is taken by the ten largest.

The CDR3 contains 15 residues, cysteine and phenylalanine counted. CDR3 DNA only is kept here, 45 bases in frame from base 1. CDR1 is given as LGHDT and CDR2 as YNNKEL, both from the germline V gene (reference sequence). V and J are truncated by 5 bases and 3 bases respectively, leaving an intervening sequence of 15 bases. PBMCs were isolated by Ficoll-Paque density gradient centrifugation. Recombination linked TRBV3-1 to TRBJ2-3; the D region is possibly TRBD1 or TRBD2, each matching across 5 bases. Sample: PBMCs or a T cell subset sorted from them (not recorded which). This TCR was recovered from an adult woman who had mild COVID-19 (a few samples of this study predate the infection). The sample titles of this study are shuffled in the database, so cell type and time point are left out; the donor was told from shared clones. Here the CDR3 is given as CASSEDREGTDTQYF. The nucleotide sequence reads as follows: TGTGCCAGCAGCGAGGACCGTGAGGGGACAGATACGCAGTATTTT.